This paragraph covers one T cell receptor (beta chain) sequence. These data originate in a study of patients and donors after allogeneic stem cell transplantation. Trimming took 0 bases from V and 6 from J; bases not matched to a gene: 6. Germline-derived CDR1 and CDR2 are GTSNPN and SVGIG (reference sequence). The CDR3 spans 14 residues. TCRdb recomputed calls from the RT-PCR reads with MiXCR, one row per CDR3 protein. The sample contains over 350,000 distinct CDR3 sequences, approximately 16% of which appear only once. This TCR was recovered from a human donor who was either an allogeneic HSCT recipient or a stem cell or donor lymphocyte infusion donor (not recorded which). It is not recorded whose cells these are; they may come from a transplant donor. The sequencing input was blood, either unsorted or a sorted T cell fraction (not recorded which). The chain links TRBV30 to TRBJ1-2; 8 bases fit TRBD1. This CDR3 reads CAWSVRTGWDGYTF. In DNA form, the CDR3 reads TGTGCCTGGAGTGTACGGACAGGGTGGGATGGCTACACCTTC.